This entry features one T cell receptor beta chain sequence. The target antigen is unknown. The source of the sample is a study of beta chain features in type 1 diabetes. Findings of the study overall: In every one of the four CD4+ subsets, TCRB CDR3s were moderately but significantly shorter in Type 1 diabetes patients.

Trimming pared 4 bases from V and 2 bases from J, leaving 15 bases between. CDR1 SGHRS and CDR2 YFSETQ come from the germline V gene. This CDR3 has 15 amino acids. Stem cell-like memory, regulatory, central memory and naive CD4+ cells were sorted via CD45RO/CCR7/CD25/CD127/CD95/CD27. Reverse transcribing all isolated RNA meant expressed TCRB transcripts were sequenced. Libraries were prepared by immunoSEQ multiplex PCR; TCRdb keeps only in-frame clonotypes and omits some of them. The sample carries 65,000 to 85,000 clones, roughly 49% recorded once. The chain employs TRBV5-1 and TRBJ1-1; D call uncertain. The sequence was obtained from a man aged 30-40 years with type 1 diabetes. Sequencing input: central memory CD4+ T cells from blood. CDR3 DNA sequence: TGCGCCAGCAGCCAGTTGCGAGGAACCAACACTGAAGCTTTCTTT. This encodes CASSQLRGTNTEAFF.